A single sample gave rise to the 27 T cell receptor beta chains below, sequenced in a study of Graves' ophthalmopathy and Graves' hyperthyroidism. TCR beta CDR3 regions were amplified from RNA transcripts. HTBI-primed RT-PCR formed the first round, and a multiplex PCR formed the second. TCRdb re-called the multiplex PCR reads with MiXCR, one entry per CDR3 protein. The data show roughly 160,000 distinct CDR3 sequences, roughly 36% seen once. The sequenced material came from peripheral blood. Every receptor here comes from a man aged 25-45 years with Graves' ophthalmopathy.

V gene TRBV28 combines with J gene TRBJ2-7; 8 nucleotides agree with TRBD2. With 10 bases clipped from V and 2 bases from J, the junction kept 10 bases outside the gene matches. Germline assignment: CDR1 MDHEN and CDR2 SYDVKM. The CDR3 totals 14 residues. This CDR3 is CATGRGGKPYEQYF. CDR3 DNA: TGTGCCACCGGGAGGGGGGGGAAGCCCTACGAGCAGTACTTC. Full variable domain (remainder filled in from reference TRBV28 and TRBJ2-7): DVKVTQSSRYLVKRTGEKVFLECVQDMDHENMFWYRQDPGLGLRLIYFSYDVKMKEKGDIPEGYSVSREKKERFSLILESASTNQTSMYLCATGRGGKPYEQYFGPGTRLTVT.

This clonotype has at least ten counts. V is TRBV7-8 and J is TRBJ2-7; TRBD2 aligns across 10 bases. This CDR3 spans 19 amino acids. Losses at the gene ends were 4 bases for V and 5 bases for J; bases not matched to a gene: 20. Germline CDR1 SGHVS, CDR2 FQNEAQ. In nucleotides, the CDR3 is TGTGCCAGCAGCTCCGACCTAGCGGGAGATGACCCGCTCCTAGACGAGCAGTACTTC. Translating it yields CASSSDLAGDDPLLDEQYF.

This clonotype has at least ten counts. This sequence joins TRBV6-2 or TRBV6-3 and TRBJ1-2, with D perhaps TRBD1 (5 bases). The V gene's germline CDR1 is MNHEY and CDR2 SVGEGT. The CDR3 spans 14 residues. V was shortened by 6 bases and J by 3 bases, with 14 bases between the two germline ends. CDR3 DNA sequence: TGTGCCAGCAGCCCCAAGGGACCCTACTATGGCTACACCTTC. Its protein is CASSPKGPYYGYTF.

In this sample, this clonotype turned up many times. The CDR3 DNA is TGTGCCAGTAGTATATCAGGAACAGGGAGACCTCATCAGCCCCAGCATTTT. Translation: CASSISGTGRPHQPQHF. The chain recombines TRBV19 with TRBJ1-5, with D maybe TRBD1 (6 bases). In germline, CDR1 is LNHDA, CDR2 SQIVND (reference sequence). Between the trimmed V and J ends, which lost 2 bases and 5 bases, there was a span of 19 bases. The length of the CDR3 is 17 residues.

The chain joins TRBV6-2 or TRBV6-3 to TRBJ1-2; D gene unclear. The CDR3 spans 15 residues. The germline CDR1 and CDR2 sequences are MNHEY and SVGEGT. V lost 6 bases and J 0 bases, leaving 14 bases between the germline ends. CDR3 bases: TGTGCCAGCAGCCGGACGGAGGGCTCTAACTATGGCTACACCTTC. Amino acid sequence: CASSRTEGSNYGYTF.

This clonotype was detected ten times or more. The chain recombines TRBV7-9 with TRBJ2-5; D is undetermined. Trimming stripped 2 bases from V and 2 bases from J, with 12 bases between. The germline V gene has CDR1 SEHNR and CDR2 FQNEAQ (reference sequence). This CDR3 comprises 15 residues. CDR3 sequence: CASSLSFYRQETQYF. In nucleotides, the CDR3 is TGTGCCAGCAGCTTATCATTTTATAGACAAGAGACCCAGTACTTC.

The CDR3 protein is CSAGLAGGSYEQYF. DNA of the CDR3: TGCAGTGCTGGACTAGCGGGAGGATCCTACGAGCAGTACTTC. The V and J genes are TRBV20-1 and TRBJ2-7, with TRBD2 matching 14 bases. The CDR3 consists of 14 residues. Germline CDR1 reads DFQATT; CDR2 reads SNEGSKA (reference sequence). J was trimmed by 1 base and V by 5 bases; bases with no gene match: 1.

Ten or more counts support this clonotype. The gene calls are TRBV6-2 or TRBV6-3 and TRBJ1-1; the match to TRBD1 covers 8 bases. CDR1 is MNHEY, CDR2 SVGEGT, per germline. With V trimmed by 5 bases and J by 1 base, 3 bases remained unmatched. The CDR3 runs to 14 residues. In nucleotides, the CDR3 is TGTGCCAGCAGTGACGGACAGGGGAACACTGAAGCTTTCTTT. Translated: CASSDGQGNTEAFF.

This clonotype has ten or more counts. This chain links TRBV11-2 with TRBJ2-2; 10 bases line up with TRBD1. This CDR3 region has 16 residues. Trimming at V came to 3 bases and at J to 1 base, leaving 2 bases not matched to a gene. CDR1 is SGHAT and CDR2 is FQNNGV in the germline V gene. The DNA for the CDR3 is TGTGCCAGCAGCTTGGGGGACAGGGGGAACACCGGGGAGCTGTTTTTT. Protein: CASSLGDRGNTGELFF.

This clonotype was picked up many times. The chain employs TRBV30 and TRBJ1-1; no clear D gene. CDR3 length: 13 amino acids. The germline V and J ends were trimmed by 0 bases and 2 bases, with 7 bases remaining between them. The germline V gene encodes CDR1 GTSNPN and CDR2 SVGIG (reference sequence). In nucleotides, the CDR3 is TGTGCCTGGAGTGTACTACCTAACACTGAAGCTTTCTTT. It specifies CAWSVLPNTEAFF.

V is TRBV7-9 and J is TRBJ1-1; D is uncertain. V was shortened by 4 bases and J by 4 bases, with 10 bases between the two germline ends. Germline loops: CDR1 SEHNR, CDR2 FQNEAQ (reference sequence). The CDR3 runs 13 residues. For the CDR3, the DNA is TGTGCCAGCAGCTCCCTGCGGGGCACTGAAGCTTTCTTT. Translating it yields CASSSLRGTEAFF.

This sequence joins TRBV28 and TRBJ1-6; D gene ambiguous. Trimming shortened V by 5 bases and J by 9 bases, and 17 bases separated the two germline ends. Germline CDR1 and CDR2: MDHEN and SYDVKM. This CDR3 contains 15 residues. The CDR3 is CASSPRTPVVSPLHF. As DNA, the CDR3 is TGTGCCAGCAGTCCCCGGACCCCCGTGGTTTCACCCCTCCACTTT. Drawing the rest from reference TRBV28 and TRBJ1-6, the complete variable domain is DVKVTQSSRYLVKRTGEKVFLECVQDMDHENMFWYRQDPGLGLRLIYFSYDVKMKEKGDIPEGYSVSREKKERFSLILESASTNQTSMYLCASSPRTPVVSPLHFGNGTRLTVT.

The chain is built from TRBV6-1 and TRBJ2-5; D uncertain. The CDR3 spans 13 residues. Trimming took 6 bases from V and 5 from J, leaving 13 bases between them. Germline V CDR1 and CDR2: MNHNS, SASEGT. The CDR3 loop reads CASSPTRLETQYF. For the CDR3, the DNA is TGTGCCAGCAGCCCGACCCGCCTGGAGACCCAGTACTTC.

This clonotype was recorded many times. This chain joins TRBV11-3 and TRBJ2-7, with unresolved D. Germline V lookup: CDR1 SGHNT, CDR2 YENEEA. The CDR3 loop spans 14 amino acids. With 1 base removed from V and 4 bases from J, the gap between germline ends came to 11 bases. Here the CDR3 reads CASSLGYSRYEQYF. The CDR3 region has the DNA TGTGCCAGCAGCTTAGGGTACAGCAGATACGAGCAGTACTTC.

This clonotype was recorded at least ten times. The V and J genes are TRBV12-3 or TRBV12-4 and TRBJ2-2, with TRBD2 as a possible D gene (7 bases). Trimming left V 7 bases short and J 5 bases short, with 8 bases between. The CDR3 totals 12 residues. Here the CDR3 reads CASKGGTGELFF. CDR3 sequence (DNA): TGTGCCAGCAAGGGGGGGACCGGGGAGCTGTTTTTT.

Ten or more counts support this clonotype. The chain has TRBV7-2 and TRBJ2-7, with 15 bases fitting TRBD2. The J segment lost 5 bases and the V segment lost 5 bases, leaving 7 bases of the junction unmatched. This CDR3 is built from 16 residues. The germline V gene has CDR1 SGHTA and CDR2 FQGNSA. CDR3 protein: CASSPGLAGGTHEQYF. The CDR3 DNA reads TGTGCCAGCAGCCCTGGACTAGCGGGAGGGACCCACGAGCAGTACTTC.

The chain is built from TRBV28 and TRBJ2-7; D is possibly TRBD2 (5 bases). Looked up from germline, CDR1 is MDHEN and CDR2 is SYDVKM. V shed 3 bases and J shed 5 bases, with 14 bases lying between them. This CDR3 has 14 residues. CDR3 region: CASSFRTGIDEQYF. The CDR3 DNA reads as TGTGCCAGCAGTTTCAGGACGGGAATCGACGAGCAGTACTTC.

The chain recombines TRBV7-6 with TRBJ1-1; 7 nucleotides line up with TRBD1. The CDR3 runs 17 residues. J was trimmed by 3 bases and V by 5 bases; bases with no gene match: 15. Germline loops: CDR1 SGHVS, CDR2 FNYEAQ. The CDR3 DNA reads TGTGCCAGCAGCCCTACCGTACAGGGGCTGTCGGACACTGAAGCTTTCTTT. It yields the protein CASSPTVQGLSDTEAFF.

The CDR3 here is CSARGGGAEETQYF. CDR3 nucleotide sequence: TGCAGTGCTAGAGGGGGTGGGGCGGAAGAGACCCAGTACTTC. V gene TRBV20-1 combines with J gene TRBJ2-5, with D perhaps TRBD1 (5 bases). The CDR3 is 14 amino acids. V lost 1 base to trimming and J lost 3 bases, with 12 bases between them. Germline CDR1 is DFQATT and CDR2 is SNEGSKA (reference sequence).

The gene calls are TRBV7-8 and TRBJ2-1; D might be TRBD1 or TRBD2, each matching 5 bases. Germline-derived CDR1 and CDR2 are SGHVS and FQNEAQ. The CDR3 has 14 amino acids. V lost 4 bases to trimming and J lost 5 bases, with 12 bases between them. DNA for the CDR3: TGTGCCAGCAGCTCAGGGACGGTAAACAATGAGCAGTTCTTC. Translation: CASSSGTVNNEQFF.

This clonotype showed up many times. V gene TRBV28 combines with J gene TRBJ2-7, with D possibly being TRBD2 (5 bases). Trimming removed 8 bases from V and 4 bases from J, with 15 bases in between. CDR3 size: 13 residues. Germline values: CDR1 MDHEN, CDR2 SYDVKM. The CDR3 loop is CASYKGEAYEQYF. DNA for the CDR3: TGTGCCAGCTACAAGGGAGAAGCGTACGAGCAGTACTTC. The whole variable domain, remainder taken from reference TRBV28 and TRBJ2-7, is DVKVTQSSRYLVKRTGEKVFLECVQDMDHENMFWYRQDPGLGLRLIYFSYDVKMKEKGDIPEGYSVSREKKERFSLILESASTNQTSMYLCASYKGEAYEQYFGPGTRLTVT.

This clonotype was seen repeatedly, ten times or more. The CDR3 nucleotides are TGTGCCAGCAGCCGCCCGGGGGGGGGCTACGAGCAGTACTTC. Translating gives CASSRPGGGYEQYF. J is TRBJ2-7 and V is TRBV4-2; 8 bases line up with TRBD2. This CDR3 has 14 residues. The germline CDR1 and CDR2 sequences are LGHNA and YNFKEQ. The V segment lost 4 bases and the J segment 3 bases; nucleotides outside the gene matches: 5.

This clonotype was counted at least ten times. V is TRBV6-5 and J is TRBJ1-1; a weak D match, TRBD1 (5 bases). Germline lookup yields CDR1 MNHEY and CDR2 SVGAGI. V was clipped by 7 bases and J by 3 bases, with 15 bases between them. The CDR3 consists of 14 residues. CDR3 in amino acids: CASTPEQGDTEAFF. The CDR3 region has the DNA TGTGCCAGCACTCCTGAGCAGGGAGACACTGAAGCTTTCTTT.

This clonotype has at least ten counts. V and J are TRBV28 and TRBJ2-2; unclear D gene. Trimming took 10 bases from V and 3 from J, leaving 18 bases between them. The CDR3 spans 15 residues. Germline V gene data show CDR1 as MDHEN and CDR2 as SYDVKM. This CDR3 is CATSRRTTHTGELFF. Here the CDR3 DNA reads TGTGCCACCTCTCGCAGGACCACCCACACCGGGGAGCTGTTTTTT.

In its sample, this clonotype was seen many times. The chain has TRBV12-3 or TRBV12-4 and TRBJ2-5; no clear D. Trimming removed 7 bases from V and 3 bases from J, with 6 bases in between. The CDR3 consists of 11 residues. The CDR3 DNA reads TGTGCCAGCACCCTAAAAGAGACCCAGTACTTC. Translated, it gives CASTLKETQYF.

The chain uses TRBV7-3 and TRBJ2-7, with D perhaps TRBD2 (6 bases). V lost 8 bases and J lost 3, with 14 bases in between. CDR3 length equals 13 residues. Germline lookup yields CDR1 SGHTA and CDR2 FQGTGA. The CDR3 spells CASGIGGNYEQYF. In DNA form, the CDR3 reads TGTGCCAGCGGAATTGGAGGGAACTACGAGCAGTACTTC.

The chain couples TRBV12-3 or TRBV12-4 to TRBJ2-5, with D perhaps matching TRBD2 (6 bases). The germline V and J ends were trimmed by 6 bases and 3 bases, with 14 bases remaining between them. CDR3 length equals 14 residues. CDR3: CASRPQRREETQYF. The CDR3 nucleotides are TGTGCCAGCAGGCCCCAACGGAGGGAAGAGACCCAGTACTTC.